This T cell receptor (beta chain) is from a study of molecular identifiers for immune sequencing clone quantification. About the study: Replicate RNA from 20,000 or 100,000 naive CD8 T cells formed five aliquots; four were sequenced.

Libraries of naive CD8 T cells were made from about 21,000 to 970,000 sorted cells. They used 10%, 30% or 50% RNA. The length of the CDR3 is 13 residues. V was pared by 6 bases and J by 6 bases, with 8 bases of the junction left unmatched. The germline V gene has CDR1 SGDLS and CDR2 YYNGEE. Whole-study findings and limits: The sizes of highly expanded clones could be underestimated when identical TCR molecules share a barcode.

The authors built bulk TCR libraries by previously described methods with listed TCR primers. Each CDR3 protein is one row after TCRdb ran MiXCR on the PCR reads. The sample lists some 650,000 distinct CDR3 sequences, 15% to 20% occurring once. A remark on this clonotype: As yet, its antigen is unknown.

Specimen: naive CD8+ T cells from blood, with Jurkat cell RNA spiked in. Described subset: FACS-sorted CD8+CD4-CCR7+CD45RA+ naive T cells. The rearrangement joins TRBV9 to TRBJ2-7; TRBD1 matches 8 bases. The receptor was isolated from a human donor in good health. Some libraries in this study had Jurkat cell RNA spiked in. CDR3 in DNA: TGTGCCAGCAACCCGACAGGGGCAAGCGAGCAGTACTTC. This gives the protein CASNPTGASEQYF.